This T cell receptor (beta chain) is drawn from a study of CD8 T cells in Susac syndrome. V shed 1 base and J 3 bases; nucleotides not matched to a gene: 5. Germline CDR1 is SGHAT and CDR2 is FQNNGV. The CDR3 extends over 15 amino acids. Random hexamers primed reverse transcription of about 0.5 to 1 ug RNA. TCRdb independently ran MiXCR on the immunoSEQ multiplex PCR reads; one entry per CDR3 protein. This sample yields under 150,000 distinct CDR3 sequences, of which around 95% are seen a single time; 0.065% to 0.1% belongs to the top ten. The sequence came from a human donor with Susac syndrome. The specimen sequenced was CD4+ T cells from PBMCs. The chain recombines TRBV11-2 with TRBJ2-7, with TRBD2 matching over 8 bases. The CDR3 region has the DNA TGTGCCAGCAGCTTAGTAGGCGGGGGGATCTACGAGCAGTACTTC. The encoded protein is CASSLVGGGIYEQYF.